This T cell receptor (beta chain) was documented in a study of shared clonotypes between healthy human individuals. Looking at the study overall: CD4 naive and memory got three plates each, CD8 naive two, CD8 memory one. Study conclusions and caveats: The sole specimen, blood, was sampled, and tissue repertoires likely differ.

Method: immunoSEQ multiplex PCR; TCRdb's copy keeps in-frame clones and lacks some. The table has some 630,000 clones, about two thirds seen once. A CD45RA+ naive subset and a CD45RA-negative memory subset were split from CD4+ cells. Trimming took 2 bases from V and 9 from J; bases not matched to a gene: 11. The CDR3 is made up of 17 amino acids. Germline V gene lookup returns CDR1 SGHRS and CDR2 YFSETQ. Remarks on this clone: Its specificity is unknown.

Sequenced material: memory CD4+ T cells sorted from blood. Specified subset: CD45RA-negative fraction. The receptor's source is a woman in her 30s in good health. The gene calls are TRBV5-1 and TRBJ2-1; TRBD2 matches 13 bases. As DNA, the CDR3 is TGCGCCAGCAGCTTAACTAGCGGGAGGGCCCAAGGCTCTGAGCAGTTCTTC. This sequence encodes CASSLTSGRAQGSEQFF.